Below, 14 T cell receptor beta chains from the same sample are listed, as sequenced in a study of T cells expressing NK-cell markers. Each CDR3 protein gets one entry in TCRdb, which reprocessed the 5' RACE reads and gives no DNA. This sample contains 500,000 to 700,000 distinct CDR3 sequences. The specimen sequenced was blood T cells: a sorted CD56 or NKG2C T cell subset, CD4+ or CD8+ T cells, or bulk PBMC T cells (not recorded which). The receptors here all came from a man aged 18-30 years in good health.

The rearrangement links TRBV7-2 to TRBJ1-2. CDR1 and CDR2 (germline): SGHTA, FQGNSA. The CDR3 consists of 13 residues. Here the CDR3 reads CASSSSFEYGYTF.

The chain uses TRBV6-2 or TRBV6-3 and TRBJ2-2. CDR3 size: 17 residues. The germline V gene encodes CDR1 MNHEY and CDR2 SVGEGT. CDR3 protein: CASSYSMVTIDTGELFF.

The chain employs TRBV12-3 or TRBV12-4 and TRBJ2-1; TCRdb gives TRBD2 as the D gene, but with no DNA this cannot be confirmed. The CDR3 extends over 16 amino acids. The CDR3 sequence is CASSLGGSGSRNEQFF.

V and J are TRBV7-8 and TRBJ1-1; TCRdb returns TRBD1, unconfirmable since there is no DNA. The germline CDR1 and CDR2 sequences are SGHVS and FQNEAQ. CDR3 length: 15 amino acids. CDR3 loop: CASSPLPTGVTEAFF.

The gene calls are TRBV5-6 and TRBJ2-1; the TRBD2 assignment by TCRdb is unverifiable without DNA. In germline, CDR1 is SGHDT, CDR2 YYEEEE. The CDR3 sequence is 16 residues long. CDR3 sequence: CASSLAGGTMVNEQFF.

The CDR3 loop reads CASSFPWQQVYRAFF. The rearrangement uses TRBV12-3 or TRBV12-4 and TRBJ1-1; TCRdb lists TRBD1, though no DNA is available to test this call. This CDR3 spans 15 amino acids.

The chain combines TRBV5-5 with TRBJ2-4; TCRdb's D gene call, TRBD1, goes unchecked for lack of DNA. The CDR3 has 16 residues. In germline, CDR1 is SGHKS, CDR2 YYEKEE (reference sequence). The CDR3 sequence: CASSGGLMEGGIIQYF.

The genes are TRBV27 and TRBJ2-7. CDR1 is MNHEY, CDR2 SMNVEV, per germline (reference sequence). The CDR3 runs 14 residues. CDR3 loop: CASSLLGGSYEQYF.

This sequence joins TRBV12-5 and TRBJ2-3; TCRdb returns TRBD2, unconfirmable since there is no DNA. Germline values: CDR1 LGHNT, CDR2 FRNRAP. The CDR3 covers 14 residues. CDR3: CASGLVGSSGGQYF.

This chain connects TRBV7-2 to TRBJ1-1; the TRBD1 assignment by TCRdb is unverifiable without DNA. This CDR3 contains 15 residues. CDR1 is SGHTA, CDR2 FQGNSA, per germline. The CDR3 loop reads CASSPQEARNTEAFF.

The rearrangement uses TRBV28 and TRBJ2-7; there is no DNA to check the TCRdb D call of TRBD2. CDR1 is MDHEN, CDR2 SYDVKM, per germline. CDR3 length equals 13 residues. This chain's CDR3 is CASTLREGYEQYF.

V usage is TRBV5-1 and J usage is TRBJ2-5; there is no DNA to check the TCRdb D call of TRBD2. The germline V gene has CDR1 SGHRS and CDR2 YFSETQ. The CDR3 runs to 14 residues. The CDR3 reads CASRNSGSQETQYF.

This sequence joins TRBV6-5 and TRBJ2-7; TCRdb's D call of TRBD2 is untestable without DNA. Germline V gene data show CDR1 as MNHEY and CDR2 as SVGAGI. The CDR3 runs 14 residues. CDR3 in amino acids: CASRPSDAPYEQYF.

V usage is TRBV5-1 and J usage is TRBJ2-5; TCRdb indicates TRBD1, and absent DNA this call remains unverified. Germline values: CDR1 SGHRS, CDR2 YFSETQ. This CDR3 is 16 amino acids long. The chain's CDR3 is CASSPNQGAPQETQYF. The entire variable domain, with the rest obtained from reference TRBV5-1 and TRBJ2-5, is as follows: KAGVTQTPRYLIKTRGQQVTLSCSPISGHRSVSWYQQTPGQGLQFLFEYFSETQRNKGNFPGRFSGRQFSNSRSEMNVSTLELGDSALYLCASSPNQGAPQETQYFGPGTRLLVL.